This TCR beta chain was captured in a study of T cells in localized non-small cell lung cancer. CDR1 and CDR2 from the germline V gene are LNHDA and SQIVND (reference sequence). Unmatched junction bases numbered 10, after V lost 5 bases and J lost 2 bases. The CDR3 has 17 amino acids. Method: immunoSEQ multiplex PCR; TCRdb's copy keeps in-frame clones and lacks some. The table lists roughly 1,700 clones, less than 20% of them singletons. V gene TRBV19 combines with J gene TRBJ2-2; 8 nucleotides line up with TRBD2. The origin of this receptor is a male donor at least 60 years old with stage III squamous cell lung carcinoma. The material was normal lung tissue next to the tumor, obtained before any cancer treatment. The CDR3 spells CASSYQRRGVNTGELFF. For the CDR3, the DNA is TGTGCCAGTAGTTATCAGCGGCGGGGGGTTAACACCGGGGAGCTGTTTTTT.